This T cell receptor (beta chain) originates from a study of siplizumab effects on memory and regulatory T cells. Broader study findings: Sequences that were alloreactive and traceable to unstimulated CD4+ memory cells were significantly reduced by siplizumab.

The table came from immunoSEQ multiplex PCR; TCRdb's copy has only in-frame clones and leaves some out. The sample shows 62,000 or so clones, less than 85% of them seen only once. The CDR3 sequence is 15 residues long. After removal of 5 bases from V and 0 bases from J, the junction contained 4 bases not matched to a gene. The germline gives CDR1 SGHRS, CDR2 YFSETQ. With respect to this clone: As yet, its antigen is unknown.

Sequences were obtained from memory CD4+ T cells sorted from blood. This clonotype was obtained from a human donor in good health. The chain links TRBV5-1 to TRBJ1-1; TRBD1 agrees at 10 bases. The CDR3 loop reads CASSTGQGVNTEAFF. In DNA, the CDR3 is TGCGCCAGCAGTACCGGACAGGGGGTGAACACTGAAGCTTTCTTT.